A selection of T cell receptor beta chains follows, all from one sample in a study of OX40 agonist ivuxolimab in advanced cancers. Clones were sequenced by immunoSEQ multiplex PCR, and TCRdb holds only the in-frame ones, with some missing. The profile shows under 65,000 clones, around 85% of them singletons. Sequencing used CD4+ or CD8+ T cells sorted from blood, obtained in a trial of the OX40 agonist ivuxolimab. The receptor set was obtained from an adult with an advanced solid tumor such as melanoma, head and neck, liver or kidney cancer. CDR3s leave out the opening cysteine and the closing phenylalanine or tryptophan.

TRBV28	TRBJ1-1	ASSKQTGVTEAF
TRBV7-9	TRBJ2-3	ASSFTGAGTDTQY
TRBV5-4	TRBJ2-1	ASSLGSYNEQF
TRBV5-4	TRBJ2-5	ASSLGSGEVEETQY
TRBV10-3	TRBJ2-7	AISNRGPYEQY
TRBV7-9	TRBJ2-3	ASSLYGSRPDTQY
TRBV7-3	TRBJ2-1	ASSPGRRNEQF
TRBV7-8	TRBJ2-3	ASSLDSGRDTQY
TRBV28	TRBJ1-4	ASSPRTTKSEKLF
TRBV27	TRBJ2-2	ATRGRNTGELF
TRBV7-9	TRBJ2-1	ASSYNSYNEQF
TRBV20-1	TRBJ2-7	SASAPPKQY
TRBV19	TRBJ2-3	ATTTGSLKGQTDTQY
TRBV29-1	TRBJ2-2	SVVPGMNTGELF
TRBV7-1	TRBJ2-1	ASSLLRSGSSEQF
TRBV5-1	TRBJ2-2	ASSLAIGEGVGELF
TRBV10-3	TRBJ2-1	AISGTSGYNEQF
TRBV5-6	TRBJ1-4	ASSPYRRQNEKLF
TRBV9	TRBJ2-2	ASSVVTGGGELF
TRBV18	TRBJ1-4	ASSLDSGQGNEKLF
TRBV30	TRBJ1-1	AWTRGEFEAF
TRBV11-2	TRBJ2-7	ASSSGLVFEQY
TRBV29-1	TRBJ2-2	SVDRGNTGELF
TRBV6-1	TRBJ1-2	ASSEELTILRANYGYT
TRBV30	TRBJ2-3	AWSEYLAGLRDTQY
TRBV19	TRBJ1-2	ASNDLDRSGYT
TRBV5-4	TRBJ2-3	ASSLTSLADTQY
TRBV27	TRBJ2-6	ASSSFSGANVLT
TRBV2	TRBJ2-5	ARRPGGQETQY
TRBV28	TRBJ2-5	ASSFRGASGRSSQETQY
TRBV11-3	TRBJ2-3	ASSLGTWLDTQY
TRBV29-1	TRBJ2-1	SACRTSGSGEQF
TRBV7-8	TRBJ2-7	ASSLGTGGNEQY
TRBV29-1	TRBJ2-7	SVRPSGGYEQY
TRBV7-9	TRBJ2-1	ASSPGVAGEPYNEQF
TRBV7-2	TRBJ2-3	ASSLVGAGGLIFPDTQY
TRBV7-2	TRBJ2-3	ASSLVQGASTQY
TRBV19	TRBJ1-1	ASRIQGGAF
TRBV11-3	TRBJ1-1	ASSLDPTGNTEAF
TRBV30	TRBJ2-3	AWKESLSDRASSQY
TRBV11-3	TRBJ2-5	ASSLAGTSGETQY
TRBV5-1	TRBJ2-7	ASSLNLGLAVEQY
TRBV9	TRBJ1-2	ASSAPPWDSSYT
TRBV5-1	TRBJ1-2	ASRQTATSNYGYT
TRBV6-1	TRBJ2-3	ASSEAWVATQY
TRBV28	TRBJ2-7	ASSPSGRGYEQY
TRBV18	TRBJ2-6	ASSPSGQRANVLT
TRBV7-3	TRBJ2-1	ASSLGGPAGGYNEQF
TRBV28	TRBJ1-5	ASSPGTVSNQPQH